The clone carrying this TCR beta chain showed up just a few times. CDR1 SGDLS and CDR2 YYNGEE come from the germline V gene. The CDR3 consists of 15 residues. Between the trimmed V and J ends, which lost 0 bases and 4 bases, there was a span of 14 bases. The record originates from a study of regulatory T cells in long-lasting Graves disease. The sample's time point: persistent/refractory GD, antithyroid drugs over 5 years with positive TRAb. Preparation of the TCR library used RNA extracted from PBMCs. Arm-PCR of CDR3 regions with iRepertoire HTBI primers generated TCR beta libraries. In the authors' workflow: The identification of 55 to 70 TRBV and 11 to 15 TRBJ segments was made across samples. TCRdb analysed the multiplex PCR reads with MiXCR anew, one entry per CDR3 protein. These V and J calls rely on TCRdb rather than the paper's analysis. The sample yields 360,000 or so distinct CDR3 sequences, approximately 25% seen once.

The sequence was obtained from a woman in her 40s with Graves disease. Sequenced here: peripheral blood mononuclear cells (PBMCs), sampled when the disease was refractory, from a patient treated with antithyroid drugs. The gene calls are TRBV9 and TRBJ2-7, with D perhaps matching TRBD1 (6 bases). The CDR3 reads CASSVDGQGIYEQYF. In DNA form, the CDR3 reads TGTGCCAGCAGCGTAGATGGTCAGGGGATTTACGAGCAGTACTTC.